This TCR beta chain was identified in a study of cytotoxic CD8 clonotypes in ibrutinib-treated CLL. Looking at the study overall: Under twelve relapsed/refractory, roughly 15 treatment-naive; 17 IGHV unmutated. Study-wide findings and caveats: The clonality rise at ibrutinib response reflected private clonotype expansion.

Libraries were prepared by immunoSEQ multiplex PCR; TCRdb keeps only in-frame clonotypes and omits some of them. The sample records fewer than 400,000 clones, 67% being singletons. As for this clone: Its antigen is still unknown. At one boundary the junction diverges from the germline segment, which might be a read error.

This CDR3 spans 14 amino acids. Looked up from germline, CDR1 is LNHDA and CDR2 is SQIVND (reference sequence). The sequence was collected from a human donor with chronic lymphocytic leukemia. This sequence joins TRBV19 and TRBJ2-5, with D unresolved. The specimen comprised PBMCs, sampled after 36 months of ibrutinib treatment. The CDR3 coding sequence is TGTGCCAGTAGTATAGCAAACTACCAGGAGACCCAGTACTTC. Protein sequence: CASSIANYQETQYF. The complete variable domain, with remaining parts taken from reference TRBV19 and TRBJ2-5, reads DGGITQSPKYLFRKEGQNVTLSCEQNLNHDAMYWYRQDPGQGLRLIYYSQIVNDFQKGDIAEGYSVSREKKESFPLTVTSAQKNPTAFYLCASSIANYQETQYFGPGTRLLVL.